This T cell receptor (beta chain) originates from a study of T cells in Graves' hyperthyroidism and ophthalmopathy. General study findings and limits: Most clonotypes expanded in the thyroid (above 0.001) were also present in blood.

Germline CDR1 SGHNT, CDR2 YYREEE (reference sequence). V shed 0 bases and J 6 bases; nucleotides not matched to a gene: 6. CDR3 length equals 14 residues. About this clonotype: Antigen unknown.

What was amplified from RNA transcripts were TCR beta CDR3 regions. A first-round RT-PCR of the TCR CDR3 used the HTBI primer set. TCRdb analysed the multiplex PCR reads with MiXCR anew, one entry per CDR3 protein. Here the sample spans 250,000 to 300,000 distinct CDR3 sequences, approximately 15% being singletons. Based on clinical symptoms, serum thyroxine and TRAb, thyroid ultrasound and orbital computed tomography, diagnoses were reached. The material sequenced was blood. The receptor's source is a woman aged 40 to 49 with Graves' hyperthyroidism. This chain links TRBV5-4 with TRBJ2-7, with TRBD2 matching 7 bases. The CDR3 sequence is CASSLGLAEGEQYF. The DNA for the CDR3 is TGTGCCAGCAGCTTGGGACTAGCTGAGGGCGAGCAGTACTTC. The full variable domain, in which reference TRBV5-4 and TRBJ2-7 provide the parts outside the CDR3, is ETGVTQSPTHLIKTRGQQVTLRCSSQSGHNTVSWYQQALGQGPQFIFQYYREEENGRGNFPPRFSGLQFPNYSSELNVNALELDDSALYLCASSLGLAEGEQYFGPGTRLTVT.